Below are 9 T cell receptor beta chains sequenced from a single sample in a study of CD8 T cells in Susac syndrome. RNA amounts of about 0.5 to 1 ug underwent reverse transcription with random hexamers. TCRdb used MiXCR to reprocess the immunoSEQ multiplex PCR reads, holding one entry per CDR3 protein. Among hundreds of thousands of distinct CDR3 sequences listed, around 95% were seen once. The sequencing sample was made of CD4+ T cells from PBMCs. These receptors originate from a human donor with multiple sclerosis.

The chain joins TRBV29-1 to TRBJ1-2, with TRBD1 matching 11 bases. Germline assignment: CDR1 SQVTM and CDR2 ANQGSEA. V lost 2 bases, J lost 6 bases, and 5 bases stayed unmatched. This CDR3 region has 14 residues. CDR3 coding DNA: TGCAGCGTTGAATACGGACAGGGGGCAAATGGCTACACCTTC. Its translation is CSVEYGQGANGYTF.

Comment on this clonotype: Compared with germline, one end of the junction differs, possibly owing to a read error. This chain's CDR3 is CRASGREGRSYEQYF. DNA for the CDR3: TGCAGAGCTAGCGGGAGGGAAGGAAGATCCTACGAGCAGTACTTC. The chain links TRBV20-1 to TRBJ2-7, with 12 bases that match TRBD2. Germline-derived CDR1 and CDR2 are DFQATT and SNEGSKA (reference sequence). The CDR3 loop spans 15 amino acids.

V and J are TRBV15 and TRBJ2-3; no firm D call. In germline, CDR1 is LNHNV, CDR2 YYDKDF (reference sequence). The CDR3 runs to 16 residues. V was shortened by 1 base and J by 2 bases, with 13 bases between the two germline ends. CDR3 sequence reads: CATSRVNGQFTDTQYF. CDR3 coding DNA: TGTGCCACCAGCAGAGTCAATGGGCAGTTCACAGATACGCAGTATTTT.

V gene TRBV7-2 combines with J gene TRBJ1-6, with D unclear. The CDR3 sequence is 13 residues long. V lost 2 bases, J lost 9 bases, and 8 bases lay in between. CDR1 is SGHTA and CDR2 is FQGNSA in the germline V gene. CDR3: CASSLLYPSPLHF. DNA of the CDR3: TGTGCCAGCAGCTTATTGTACCCTTCACCCCTCCACTTT.

The V call is TRBV30, the J call TRBJ1-1, with no clear D. The CDR3 spans 13 residues. CDR1 GTSNPN and CDR2 SVGIG come from the germline V gene (reference sequence). V was cut by 1 base and J by 7 bases, with 13 bases left in between. This chain's CDR3 is CAWSESDGGEAFF. DNA for the CDR3: TGTGCCTGGAGTGAATCGGACGGAGGTGAAGCTTTCTTT.

The V and J genes are TRBV9 and TRBJ2-5, with TRBD2 matching 9 bases. V was pared by 2 bases and J by 4 bases, with 6 bases of the junction left unmatched. This CDR3 region has 15 residues. Per the germline V gene, CDR1 is SGDLS and CDR2 is YYNGEE. Here the CDR3 reads CASSVYSGSGETQYF. The CDR3, as DNA: TGTGCCAGCAGCGTCTATAGCGGGAGCGGAGAGACCCAGTACTTC. The full variable domain, its missing parts supplied by reference TRBV9 and TRBJ2-5, is DSGVTQTPKHLITATGQRVTLRCSPRSGDLSVYWYQQSLDQGLQFLIQYYNGEERAKGNILERFSAQQFPDLHSELNLSSLELGDSALYFCASSVYSGSGETQYFGPGTRLLVL.

The chain joins TRBV7-9 to TRBJ1-1; no reliable D call. Per the germline V gene, CDR1 is SEHNR and CDR2 is FQNEAQ (reference sequence). V lost 5 bases and J lost 10, with 11 bases in between. This CDR3 has 11 amino acids. The CDR3 loop reads CASSPDRRAFF. The DNA of the CDR3 is TGTGCCAGCAGCCCCGATCGGAGAGCTTTCTTT.

The chain uses TRBV7-9 and TRBJ2-5; D may match TRBD1 or TRBD2 (6 bases each). Germline V CDR1 and CDR2: SEHNR, FQNEAQ (reference sequence). The CDR3 covers 16 residues. V was pared by 0 bases and J by 2 bases, with 13 bases between. Written as DNA, the CDR3 is TGTGCCAGCAGCTTAGCGCATGCGGGGACACAAGAGACCCAGTACTTC. Amino acids: CASSLAHAGTQETQYF.

The chain uses TRBV18 and TRBJ2-7; 7 nucleotides agree with TRBD1. CDR1 KGHSH and CDR2 LQKENI come from the germline V gene. The CDR3 runs 15 residues. The ends lost 5 bases at V and 2 bases at J; junction bases unmatched: 9. As DNA, the CDR3 is TGTGCCAGCTCAACAGGGACAGCGAACACCTACGAGCAGTACTTC. Translating gives CASSTGTANTYEQYF.